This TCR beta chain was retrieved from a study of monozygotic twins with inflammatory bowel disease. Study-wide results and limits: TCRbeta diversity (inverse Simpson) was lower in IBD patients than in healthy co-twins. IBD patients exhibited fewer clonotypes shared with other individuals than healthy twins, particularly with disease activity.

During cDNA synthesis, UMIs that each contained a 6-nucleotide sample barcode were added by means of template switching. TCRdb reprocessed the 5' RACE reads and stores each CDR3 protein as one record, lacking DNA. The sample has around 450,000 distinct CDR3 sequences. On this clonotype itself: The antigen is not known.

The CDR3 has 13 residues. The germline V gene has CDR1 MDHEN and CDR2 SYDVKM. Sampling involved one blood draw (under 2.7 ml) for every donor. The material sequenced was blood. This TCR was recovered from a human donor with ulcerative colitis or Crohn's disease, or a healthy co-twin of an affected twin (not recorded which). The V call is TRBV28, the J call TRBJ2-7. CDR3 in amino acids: CASREDSSYEQYF.